The clone carrying this TCR beta chain was detected ten times or more. The target antigen is unknown. The sample originates from a study of T cell repertoires in cytomegalovirus infection. Study outcomes and limitations: Carriage of CMV together with the relevant HLA was identifiable through cumulative public TCR beta family frequency.

TCRdb fed the reads into MiXCR, producing one record per CDR3 protein. The table lists some 300,000 distinct CDR3 sequences, about 8.8% of them singletons. V dropped 3 bases and J dropped 6 bases, with 9 bases sitting between them. Germline-derived CDR1 and CDR2 are MDHEN and SYDVKM. This CDR3 contains 13 residues. This clonotype originated in a human donor in good health (CMV status not recorded). Some clones in this sample may be carry-over from other donors' samples. V is TRBV28 and J is TRBJ1-5; D may be TRBD1 (5 bases). The specimen sequenced was PBMCs. The CDR3 sequence: CASSFSGVQPQHF. The CDR3 nucleotides read TGTGCCAGCAGTTTCTCGGGGGTTCAGCCCCAGCATTTT. The full variable domain, its missing parts supplied by reference TRBV28 and TRBJ1-5, is DVKVTQSSRYLVKRTGEKVFLECVQDMDHENMFWYRQDPGLGLRLIYFSYDVKMKEKGDIPEGYSVSREKKERFSLILESASTNQTSMYLCASSFSGVQPQHFGDGTRLSIL.